This T cell receptor (beta chain) was observed in a study of blood T cells in healthy people across ages. Through a sample-barcoded 5' primer and a J-beta primer mix, a second PCR was run for roughly 6 to 12 cycles. TCRdb ran MiXCR on the 5' RACE reads and lists one entry per CDR3 protein. The data show 450,000 to 600,000 distinct CDR3 sequences, about 25% seen once. CDR3 length equals 13 residues. The germline V gene encodes CDR1 SNHLY and CDR2 FYNNEI. The J segment lost 8 bases and the V segment lost 5 bases, leaving 6 bases of the junction unmatched. This sample was shared with a second study, whose subject was T cells of mothers and their children.

The receptor was derived from a boy aged 2 to 10 in good health. Specimen: blood. V gene TRBV2 combines with J gene TRBJ2-1; 7 nucleotides align to TRBD2. As DNA, the CDR3 is TGTGCCAGCAGTTTAAGCGGGACCTATGAGCAGTTCTTC. Protein product: CASSLSGTYEQFF.